What follows is one T cell receptor (beta chain) and its context. Which antigen it targets is not known. One base away there is no much larger clone; base qualities are not given. From the cysteine up to the phenylalanine, the CDR3 has a length of 16 residues. Only CDR3 DNA is held: 48 bases, read in frame from base 1. CDR1 and CDR2 were assigned from the germline V gene (reference sequence) as LGHDT and YNNKEL. Trimming takes 3 bases off V and 4 bases off J; junction bases not matched to a gene: 10. In the prospective study, participants were about 18 to 100 years old, resided in 24 geographic areas of the United States, and were enrolled through a virtual design. In the prospective study, cohorts were assigned on the basis of participant-reported clinical history obtained from a screening survey and a study questionnaire. For ImmuneRACE Cohort 3, a participant was defined as recovered based on two consecutive negative NP/OP PCR tests, clearance by a healthcare professional, or resolution of symptoms. Each participant in the prospective study had whole blood, serum and a nasopharyngeal or oropharyngeal swab collected by mobile phlebotomists. Over an approximately 2-month period, participants in the prospective study had the option of providing additional blood draws and questionnaires. Before DNA extraction, prospective study blood samples were shipped either frozen or at room temperature.

This record belongs to a study of blood T cell repertoires in COVID-19 (dated by TCRdb to the early 2020s). For context, the study as a whole: The collaborator samples originated in the United States, Italy and Spain and spanned the acute and convalescent phases of COVID-19. The prospective study material was composed of cDNA or gDNA derived from T cells, B-cell-depleted T cells, or PBMCs. Subjects who had been exposed to COVID-19, were actively infected with it, or had recovered from it provided the deeply sampled blood TCRbeta repertoires that made up the dataset. The repertoires were made available in a free public database intended to serve as a resource for research on the immune response to SARS-CoV-2. Samples were obtained from the ongoing ImmuneRACE study (first 160 participants) and from about 1,300 subjects provided by 6 global collaborators. Nearly every sample came with metadata listing a de-identified subject ID, COVID-19 status, age in years and sex. HLA class I and class II types, where available, came from metadata supplied by the sample provider rather than from assay-based typing. What the study reported, not specific to this receptor: Clinical and demographic metadata were provided uncurated, with the amount varying by source and participant.

TCRbeta CDR3 regions were amplified from genomic DNA by means of the immunoSEQ Assay, a bias-controlled multiplex PCR. The authors' analysis ran thus. Within the assay, amplification of reference gene primers was used to estimate how many nucleated cells each sample contained. To quantify the absolute abundance of each unique TCRbeta CDR3 rearrangement, sequence reads were collapsed and filtered. For each sample, productive Simpson clonality was calculated as the square root of Simpson's diversity index over productive rearrangements. TCRdb mirrors the immuneACCESS table, restricted to in-frame sequences. Some clones are absent from its copies; in checked studies, under half trace to an unresolved V gene, and the reason for the others is unknown. V, J and clone size are those of that table, while D and trimming were read from the DNA. In this sample the table shows some 510,000 clones, around 89% of which occur a single time. 1.5% to 2% of the sample rests with the top ten.

The TCR comes from a woman between 40 and 50 years old who had recovered from COVID-19. What was sequenced was PBMCs or T cells enriched from blood (not recorded which). In this chain, TRBV3-1 (or the pseudogene TRBV3-2) is recombined with TRBJ1-2, with 8 bases aligning to TRBD1. The CDR3: CASSHAQGVAPYGYTF. Read as DNA, the sequence is TGTGCCAGCAGCCATGCACAGGGGGTGGCTCCCTATGGCTACACCTTC.